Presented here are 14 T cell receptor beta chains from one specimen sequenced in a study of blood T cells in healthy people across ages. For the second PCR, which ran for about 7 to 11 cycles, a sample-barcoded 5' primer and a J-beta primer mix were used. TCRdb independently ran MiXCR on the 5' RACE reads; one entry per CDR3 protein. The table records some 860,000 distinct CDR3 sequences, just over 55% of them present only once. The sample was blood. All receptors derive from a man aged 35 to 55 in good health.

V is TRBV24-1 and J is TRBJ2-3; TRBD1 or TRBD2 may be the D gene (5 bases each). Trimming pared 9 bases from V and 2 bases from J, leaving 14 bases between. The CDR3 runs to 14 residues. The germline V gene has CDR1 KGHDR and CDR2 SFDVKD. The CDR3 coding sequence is TGTGCCACCGGGGACCGGATTCTCACAGATACGCAGTATTTT. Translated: CATGDRILTDTQYF.

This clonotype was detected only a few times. The CDR3 nucleotides are TGTGCCAGCAGCTTAGGTACCGGCAGCGGGAATACGCAGTATTTT. Translating it yields CASSLGTGSGNTQYF. V and J are TRBV11-3 and TRBJ2-3; 7 bases map to TRBD2. Germline CDR1 is SGHNT and CDR2 is YENEEA. After removal of 1 base from V and 7 bases from J, the junction contained 8 bases not matched to a gene. CDR3 length equals 15 residues.

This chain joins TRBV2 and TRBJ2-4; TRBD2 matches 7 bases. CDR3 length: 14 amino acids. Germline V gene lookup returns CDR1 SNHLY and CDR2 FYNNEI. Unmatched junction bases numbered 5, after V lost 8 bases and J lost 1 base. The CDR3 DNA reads TGTGCCAGCGTCGCGGGAGTGGCCAAAAACATTCAGTACTTC. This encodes CASVAGVAKNIQYF.

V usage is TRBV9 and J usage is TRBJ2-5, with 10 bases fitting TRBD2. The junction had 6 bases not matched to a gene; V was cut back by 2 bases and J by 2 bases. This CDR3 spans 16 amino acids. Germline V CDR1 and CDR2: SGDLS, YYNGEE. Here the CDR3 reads CASSVSSGGSQETQYF. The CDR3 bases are TGTGCCAGCAGCGTTAGTAGCGGGGGGTCTCAAGAGACCCAGTACTTC.

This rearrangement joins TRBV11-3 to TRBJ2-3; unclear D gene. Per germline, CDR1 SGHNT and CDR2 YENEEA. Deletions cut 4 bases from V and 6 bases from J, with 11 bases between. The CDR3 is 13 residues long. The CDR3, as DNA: TGTGCCAGCAGCTCTCAGTCGTTGGATACGCAGTATTTT. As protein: CASSSQSLDTQYF. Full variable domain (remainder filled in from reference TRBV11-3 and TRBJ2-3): EAGVVQSPRYKIIEKKQPVAFWCNPISGHNTLYWYLQNLGQGPELLIRYENEEAVDDSQLPKDRFSAERLKGVDSTLKIQPAELGDSAVYLCASSSQSLDTQYFGPGTRLTVL.

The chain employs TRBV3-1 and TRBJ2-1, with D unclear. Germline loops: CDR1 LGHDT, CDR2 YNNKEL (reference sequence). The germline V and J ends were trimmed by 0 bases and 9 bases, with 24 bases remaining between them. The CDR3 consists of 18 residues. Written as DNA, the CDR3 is TGTGCCAGCAGCCAAGACCATCGCGTGCTCCGGTTATCGGGTGAGCAGTTCTTC. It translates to CASSQDHRVLRLSGEQFF.

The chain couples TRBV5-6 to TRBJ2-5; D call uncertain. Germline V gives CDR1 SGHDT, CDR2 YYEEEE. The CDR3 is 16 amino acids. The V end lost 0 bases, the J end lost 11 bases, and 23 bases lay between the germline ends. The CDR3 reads CASSLEETPNYNEQYF. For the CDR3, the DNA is TGTGCCAGCAGCTTGGAGGAGACACCTAACTACAATGAGCAGTACTTC. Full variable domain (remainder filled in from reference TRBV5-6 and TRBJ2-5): DAGVTQSPTHLIKTRGQQVTLRCSPKSGHDTVSWYQQALGQGPQFIFQYYEEEERQRGNFPDRFSGHQFPNYSSELNVNALLLGDSALYLCASSLEETPNYNEQYFGPGTRLLVL.

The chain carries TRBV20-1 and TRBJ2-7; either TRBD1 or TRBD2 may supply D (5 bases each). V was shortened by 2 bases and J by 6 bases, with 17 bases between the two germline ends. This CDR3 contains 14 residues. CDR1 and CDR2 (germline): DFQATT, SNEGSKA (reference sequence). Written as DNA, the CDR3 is TGCAGTGCTAGATCGGCAGAGGGGCCCCTCGAGCAGTACTTC. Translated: CSARSAEGPLEQYF.

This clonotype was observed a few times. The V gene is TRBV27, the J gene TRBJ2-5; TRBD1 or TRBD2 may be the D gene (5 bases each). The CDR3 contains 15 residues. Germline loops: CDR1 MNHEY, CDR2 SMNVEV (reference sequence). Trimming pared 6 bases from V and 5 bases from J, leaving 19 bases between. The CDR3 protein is CASRARLGVGETQYF. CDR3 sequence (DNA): TGTGCCAGCAGGGCTCGGTTGGGGGTCGGGGAGACCCAGTACTTC.

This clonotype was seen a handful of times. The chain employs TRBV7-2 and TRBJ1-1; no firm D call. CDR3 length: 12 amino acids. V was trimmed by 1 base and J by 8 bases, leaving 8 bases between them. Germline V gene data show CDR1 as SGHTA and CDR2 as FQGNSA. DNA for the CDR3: TGTGCCAGCAGCTTAGTGCCCTACGAAGCTTTCTTT. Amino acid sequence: CASSLVPYEAFF.

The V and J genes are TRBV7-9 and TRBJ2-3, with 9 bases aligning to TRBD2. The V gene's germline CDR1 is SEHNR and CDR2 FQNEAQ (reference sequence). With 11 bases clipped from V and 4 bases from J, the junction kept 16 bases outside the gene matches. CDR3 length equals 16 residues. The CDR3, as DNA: TGTGCCCTTGAAGGCGGGAGGGCCTATAAGGCAGATACGCAGTATTTT. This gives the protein CALEGGRAYKADTQYF.

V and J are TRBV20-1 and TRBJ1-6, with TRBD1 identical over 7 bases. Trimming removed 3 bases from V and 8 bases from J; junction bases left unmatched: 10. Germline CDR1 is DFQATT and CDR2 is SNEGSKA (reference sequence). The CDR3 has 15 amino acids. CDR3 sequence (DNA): TGCAGTGCTAGGAATACGGACAGGAGCCATTCACCCCTCCACTTT. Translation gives CSARNTDRSHSPLHF.

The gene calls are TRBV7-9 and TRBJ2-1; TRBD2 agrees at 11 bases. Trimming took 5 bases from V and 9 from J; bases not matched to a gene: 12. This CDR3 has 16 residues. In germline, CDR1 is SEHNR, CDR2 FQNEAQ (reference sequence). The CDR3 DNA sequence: TGTGCCAGCAGCCCAAGGCCACTAGCGGGAGATGTTGAGCAGTTCTTC. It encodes CASSPRPLAGDVEQFF.

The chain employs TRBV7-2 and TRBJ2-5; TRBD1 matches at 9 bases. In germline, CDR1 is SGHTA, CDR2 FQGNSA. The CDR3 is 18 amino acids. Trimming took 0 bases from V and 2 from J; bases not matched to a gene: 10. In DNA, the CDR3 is TGTGCCAGCAGCTTAGCGGCTACGACAGGGGGACCTCAAGAGACCCAGTACTTC. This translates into CASSLAATTGGPQETQYF.